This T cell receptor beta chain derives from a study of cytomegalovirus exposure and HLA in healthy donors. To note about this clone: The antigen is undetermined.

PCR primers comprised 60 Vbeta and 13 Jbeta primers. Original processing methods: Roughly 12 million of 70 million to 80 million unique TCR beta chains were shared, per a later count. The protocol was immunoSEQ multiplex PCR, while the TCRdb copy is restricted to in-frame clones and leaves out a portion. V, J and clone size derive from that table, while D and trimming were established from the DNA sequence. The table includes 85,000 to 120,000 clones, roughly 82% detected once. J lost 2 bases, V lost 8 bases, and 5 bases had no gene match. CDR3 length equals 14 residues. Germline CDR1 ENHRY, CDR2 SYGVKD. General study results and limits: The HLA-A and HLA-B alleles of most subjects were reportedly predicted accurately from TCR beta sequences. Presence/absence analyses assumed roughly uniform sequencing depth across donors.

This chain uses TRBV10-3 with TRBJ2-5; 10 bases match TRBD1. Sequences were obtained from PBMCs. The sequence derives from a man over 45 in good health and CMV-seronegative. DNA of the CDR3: TGTGCCATCGGACAGGGGGAGTTTCAAGAGACCCAGTACTTC. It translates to CAIGQGEFQETQYF.